This T cell receptor beta chain is drawn from a study of blood T cell repertoires in COVID-19. The wider study: COVID-19 samples collected from the United States, Italy and Spain covered acute and convalescent phases. T cells, B-cell-depleted T cells, or PBMCs provided the cDNA or gDNA that served as material.

This clone is a singleton in its sample. Source study methods: Scientists estimated how many nucleated cells there were by amplifying reference gene primers. Method: immunoSEQ multiplex PCR; TCRdb's copy keeps in-frame clones and lacks some. The V and J calls and clone size are taken from that table; D and trimming were inferred from the DNA. The sample lists 140,000 to 150,000 clones, 70% to 90% occurring once. Sequenced material: peripheral blood. The origin of this receptor is a man in his sixties with active or convalescent COVID-19.

Written as DNA, the CDR3 is TGTGCCAGCACTCTAGAACGGGGCGGGGTTAACGAGCAGTACTTC. Its translation: CASTLERGGVNEQYF. The V gene is TRBV6-5, the J gene TRBJ2-7; maybe TRBD2 (6 bases). Per the germline V gene, CDR1 is MNHEY and CDR2 is SVGAGI. The V and J ends lost 7 bases and 5 bases respectively, with 21 bases between them. CDR3 length equals 15 residues.